One and the same sample provided the 20 T cell receptor beta chains below, sequenced in a study of identical twins. One entry per CDR3 protein results from TCRdb running MiXCR on the 5' RACE reads. This sample has about 920,000 distinct CDR3 sequences, with approximately 13% found just once. The same sample was also studied in work on yellow fever vaccine responses in identical twins.

Sample: PBMCs. All receptors derive from a woman younger than 30 in good health.

This clonotype was seen more than once but under ten times. The chain is built from TRBV27 and TRBJ1-1; D remains ambiguous. Germline values: CDR1 MNHEY, CDR2 SMNVEV (reference sequence). The CDR3 has 16 residues. The V and J ends lost 6 bases and 1 base respectively, with 18 bases between them. CDR3 loop: CASSRSFGRSNTEAFF. The DNA of the CDR3 is TGTGCCAGCAGCAGATCTTTTGGACGGTCGAACACTGAAGCTTTCTTT.

This clonotype was counted only a few times. This chain links TRBV6-1 with TRBJ1-2; unclear D gene. The CDR3 is made up of 14 amino acids. The germline V and J ends were trimmed by 9 bases and 0 bases, with 14 bases remaining between them. Germline-derived CDR1 and CDR2 are MNHNS and SASEGT. CDR3 residues: CASRGMLTNYGYTF. The CDR3 DNA follows: TGTGCCAGTCGCGGGATGCTCACTAACTATGGCTACACCTTC.

This clonotype was seen repeatedly, ten times or more. The chain couples TRBV20-1 to TRBJ2-5, with 9 positions matching TRBD1. CDR3 length equals 15 residues. Germline loops: CDR1 DFQATT, CDR2 SNEGSKA (reference sequence). Trimming cost V 1 base and J 5 bases; bases outside gene matches: 8. The CDR3 sequence: CSARGLTGGSETQYF. The CDR3 DNA reads TGCAGTGCTAGAGGGTTGACAGGGGGTTCGGAGACCCAGTACTTC.

This clonotype was counted at least ten times. The chain links TRBV9 to TRBJ2-2, with 11 nucleotides matching TRBD2. V shed 3 bases, J shed 5 bases, and the junction held 9 bases outside the gene matches. The CDR3 totals 17 residues. The V gene's germline CDR1 is SGDLS and CDR2 YYNGEE. DNA for the CDR3: TGTGCCAGCAGCGCTAGACTGACTAGCGGGGAGACCGGGGAGCTGTTTTTT. Its protein product is CASSARLTSGETGELFF. Complete variable domain (other parts from reference TRBV9 and TRBJ2-2): DSGVTQTPKHLITATGQRVTLRCSPRSGDLSVYWYQQSLDQGLQFLIQYYNGEERAKGNILERFSAQQFPDLHSELNLSSLELGDSALYFCASSARLTSGETGELFFGEGSRLTVL.

This clonotype appeared a few times. The CDR3 region is CASSDTGGGPDTQYF. In DNA, the CDR3 is TGTGCCAGCAGTGACACAGGGGGCGGCCCAGATACGCAGTATTTT. The rearrangement joins TRBV6-4 to TRBJ2-3; 9 bases map to TRBD1. Losses at the gene ends were 2 bases for V and 4 bases for J; bases not matched to a gene: 4. CDR1 is MRHNA and CDR2 is SNTAGT in the germline V gene. This CDR3 spans 15 amino acids.

This chain's CDR3 is CASSLVASGVNQETQYF. The CDR3 DNA is TGCGCCAGCAGCTTGGTTGCTAGCGGGGTTAACCAAGAGACCCAGTACTTC. V gene TRBV5-1 combines with J gene TRBJ2-5, with TRBD2 matching 9 bases. CDR1 and CDR2 (germline): SGHRS, YFSETQ. The CDR3 loop spans 17 amino acids. J was trimmed by 0 bases and V by 0 bases; bases with no gene match: 6.

The chain is built from TRBV2 and TRBJ2-1; D is perhaps TRBD2 (5 bases). The V and J ends lost 6 bases and 9 bases respectively, with 15 bases between them. This CDR3 is built from 13 residues. Germline assignment: CDR1 SNHLY and CDR2 FYNNEI. CDR3 in amino acids: CASSMTGFFEQFF. DNA of the CDR3: TGTGCCAGCAGCATGACGGGGTTCTTTGAGCAGTTCTTC.

This clonotype showed up many times. V is TRBV27 and J is TRBJ2-2, with 9 positions matching TRBD1. Germline V gene data show CDR1 as MNHEY and CDR2 as SMNVEV (reference sequence). V was pared by 6 bases and J by 7 bases, with 6 bases of the junction left unmatched. The CDR3 is 14 residues long. CDR3 in DNA: TGTGCCAGCAGCCCGGGACAGGGTGTCGGGGAGCTGTTTTTT. This gives the protein CASSPGQGVGELFF.

This clonotype was counted at least ten times. The chain combines TRBV20-1 with TRBJ2-2, with D possibly matching TRBD1 (5 bases). Trimming pared 6 bases from V and 0 bases from J, leaving 11 bases between. Germline CDR1 DFQATT, CDR2 SNEGSKA (reference sequence). The CDR3 runs 14 residues. The CDR3 DNA is TGCAGTGCCAGGACAAGCGCGAACACCGGGGAGCTGTTTTTT. Translating gives CSARTSANTGELFF.

The chain is built from TRBV2 and TRBJ2-2; D remains ambiguous. CDR3 length equals 16 residues. Germline V gene lookup returns CDR1 SNHLY and CDR2 FYNNEI. V lost 3 bases, J lost 5 bases, and 16 bases lay in between. The CDR3 reads CASSERRSALTGELFF. CDR3 coding DNA: TGTGCCAGCAGTGAGCGCCGAAGCGCGTTGACCGGGGAGCTGTTTTTT.

There are a few counts of this clonotype. The chain is built from TRBV20-1 and TRBJ2-2, with 7 bases identical to TRBD2. In germline, CDR1 is DFQATT, CDR2 SNEGSKA (reference sequence). J lost 0 bases, V lost 4 bases, and 5 bases had no gene match. This CDR3 has 15 residues. The CDR3 protein is CSATQAGTNTGELFF. CDR3 DNA: TGCAGTGCTACCCAAGCGGGGACGAACACCGGGGAGCTGTTTTTT.

The chain joins TRBV20-1 to TRBJ1-2; perhaps TRBD1 as D (5 bases). Germline lookup yields CDR1 DFQATT and CDR2 SNEGSKA (reference sequence). This CDR3 contains 8 residues. CDR3 residues: CRGDGYTF. In DNA form, the CDR3 reads TGCAGGGGGGATGGCTACACCTTC.

CDR3 residues: CASSPWRSSYNEQFF. The CDR3, as DNA: TGTGCCAGCAGTCCATGGCGTAGCTCCTACAATGAGCAGTTCTTC. The chain is built from TRBV5-6 and TRBJ2-1; the D is unclear. Trimming took off 5 bases at V and 0 bases at J, with 12 bases between the two ends. The CDR3 is 15 residues long. Germline V gene lookup returns CDR1 SGHDT and CDR2 YYEEEE.

This clonotype was seen a handful of times. The chain uses TRBV5-4 and TRBJ1-1; D remains ambiguous. Trimming pared 4 bases from V and 7 bases from J, leaving 14 bases between. The CDR3 has 13 residues. The V gene's germline CDR1 is SGHNT and CDR2 YYREEE (reference sequence). DNA of the CDR3: TGTGCCAGCAGCGAGAAGGACGATATTGAAGCTTTCTTT. Protein product: CASSEKDDIEAFF.

This sequence joins TRBV20-1 and TRBJ2-5, with D unclear. CDR1 is DFQATT and CDR2 is SNEGSKA in the germline V gene (reference sequence). The CDR3 covers 11 residues. Trimming took off 0 bases at V and 5 bases at J, with 4 bases between the two ends. Here the CDR3 DNA reads TGCAGTGCTAGAGAACTGGAGACCCAGTACTTC. This translates into CSARELETQYF.

In this sample, this clonotype turned up many times. The V call is TRBV12-5, the J call TRBJ2-3; D possibly corresponds to TRBD2 (6 bases). The CDR3 runs 16 residues. Per germline, CDR1 LGHNT and CDR2 FRNRAP. Trimming took off 5 bases at V and 0 bases at J, with 15 bases between the two ends. CDR3 residues: CASGPGGGTSTDTQYF. Written as DNA, the CDR3 is TGTGCTAGTGGTCCTGGCGGCGGGACCAGCACAGATACGCAGTATTTT. Filled out from reference TRBV12-5 and TRBJ2-3, the complete variable domain reads DARVTQTPRHKVTEMGQEVTMRCQPILGHNTVFWYRQTMMQGLELLAYFRNRAPLDDSGMPKDRFSAEMPDATLATLKIQPSEPRDSAVYFCASGPGGGTSTDTQYFGPGTRLTVL.

The genes are TRBV3-1 and TRBJ1-6; a weak D match, TRBD1 (5 bases). Germline loops: CDR1 LGHDT, CDR2 YNNKEL (reference sequence). The CDR3 extends over 13 amino acids. With 1 base removed from V and 11 bases from J, the gap between germline ends came to 9 bases. The CDR3 is CASSQGGGAPLHF. For the CDR3, the DNA is TGTGCCAGCAGCCAAGGGGGCGGGGCACCCCTCCACTTT.

This sequence joins TRBV28 and TRBJ2-1; D tentatively reads TRBD1 or TRBD2 (5 bases each). The germline V and J ends were trimmed by 6 bases and 0 bases, with 18 bases remaining between them. CDR1 and CDR2 (germline): MDHEN, SYDVKM. The CDR3 is made up of 17 amino acids. The CDR3 coding sequence is TGTGCCAGCAGGGGGACCCTGCGCCAAAGCTCCTACAATGAGCAGTTCTTC. This gives the protein CASRGTLRQSSYNEQFF.

CDR3 loop: CASSQRDSLYNEQFF. The CDR3 nucleotides read TGTGCCAGCAGCCAAAGGGACAGTCTTTACAATGAGCAGTTCTTC. The chain couples TRBV3-1 to TRBJ2-1, with 7 nucleotides matching TRBD1. CDR1 LGHDT and CDR2 YNNKEL come from the germline V gene (reference sequence). The CDR3 extends over 15 amino acids. The ends lost 2 bases at V and 4 bases at J; junction bases unmatched: 5.

There are a few counts of this clonotype. The chain joins TRBV20-1 to TRBJ2-3; no reliable D call. The CDR3 totals 13 residues. Germline V gene sequence: CDR1 DFQATT, CDR2 SNEGSKA (reference sequence). V lost 5 bases and J 5 bases, leaving 14 bases between the germline ends. This chain's CDR3 is CSAWARAGDTQYF. For the CDR3, the DNA is TGCAGTGCTTGGGCCCGGGCAGGAGATACGCAGTATTTT.